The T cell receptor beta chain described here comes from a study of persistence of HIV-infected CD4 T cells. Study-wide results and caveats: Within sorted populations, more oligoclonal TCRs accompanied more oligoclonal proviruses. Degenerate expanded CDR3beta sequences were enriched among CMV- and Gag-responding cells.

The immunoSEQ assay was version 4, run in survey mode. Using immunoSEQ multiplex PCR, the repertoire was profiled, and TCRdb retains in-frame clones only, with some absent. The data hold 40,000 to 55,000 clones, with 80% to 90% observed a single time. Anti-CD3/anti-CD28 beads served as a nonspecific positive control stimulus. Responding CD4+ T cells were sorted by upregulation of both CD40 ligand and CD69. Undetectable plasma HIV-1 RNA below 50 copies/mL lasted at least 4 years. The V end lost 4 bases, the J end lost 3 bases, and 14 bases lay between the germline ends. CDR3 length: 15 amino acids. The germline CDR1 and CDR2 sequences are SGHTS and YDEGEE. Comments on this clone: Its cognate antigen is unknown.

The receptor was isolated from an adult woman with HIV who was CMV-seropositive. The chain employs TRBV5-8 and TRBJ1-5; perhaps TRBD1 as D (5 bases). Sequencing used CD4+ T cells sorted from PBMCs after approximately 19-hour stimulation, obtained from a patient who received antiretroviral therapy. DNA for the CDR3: TGTGCCAGCAGCCCCCGAGGGACTTACAATCAGCCCCAGCATTTT. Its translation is CASSPRGTYNQPQHF.